The TCR beta chain under discussion was sequenced for a study of blood T cell repertoires in COVID-19. This CDR3 has 14 residues. The germline V gene has CDR1 SGDLS and CDR2 YYNGEE. V lost 4 bases to trimming and J lost 6 bases, with 11 bases between them. The assay was immunoSEQ multiplex PCR, and TCRdb's table has in-frame clones only and misses some. The sample yields around 260,000 clones, around nine tenths seen once. The chain joins TRBV9 to TRBJ1-6; weak D call: TRBD1 (5 bases). The TCR was taken from a man aged 25-40 years with acute or convalescent COVID-19. The sample consisted of peripheral blood. This CDR3 is CASSPDTVNSPLHF. The CDR3 nucleotides are TGTGCCAGCAGCCCGGACACAGTTAATTCACCCCTCCACTTT. Full variable domain (remainder filled in from reference TRBV9 and TRBJ1-6): DSGVTQTPKHLITATGQRVTLRCSPRSGDLSVYWYQQSLDQGLQFLIQYYNGEERAKGNILERFSAQQFPDLHSELNLSSLELGDSALYFCASSPDTVNSPLHFGNGTRLTVT.